This T cell receptor beta chain was captured by sequencing in a study of OX40 agonist ivuxolimab in advanced cancers. Details on this clone: The antigen is not known.

The study's findings and limits: Doses of 0.1 to 3.0 mg/kg were accompanied by clonal expansion of CD4+ and CD8+ blood T cells by week 6. Antigen targets of the expanded peripheral T cells went undetermined. Partial responders receiving 0.1-3.0 mg/kg showed among the lowest clonal expansion.

V lost 5 bases, J lost 4 bases, and 7 bases stayed unmatched. Germline values: CDR1 SEHNR, CDR2 FQNEAQ (reference sequence). There are 15 residues in the CDR3. Any history of autoimmune disease or systemic immunosuppression disqualified patients. Here immunoSEQ multiplex PCR was the method, and the copy in TCRdb shows in-frame clones only, minus some. The data hold more than 80,000 clones, with about 86% observed a single time. This chain connects TRBV7-9 to TRBJ2-7; 11 bases are shared with TRBD1. This sample comprised CD4+ or CD8+ T cells sorted from blood, obtained in a trial of the OX40 agonist ivuxolimab. This receptor was identified in an adult with an advanced solid tumor such as melanoma, head and neck, liver or kidney cancer. The CDR3 here is CASSPGQGARYEQYF. CDR3 DNA: TGTGCCAGCAGCCCCGGACAGGGGGCGCGGTACGAGCAGTACTTC. The whole variable domain, remainder taken from reference TRBV7-9 and TRBJ2-7, is DTGVSQNPRHKITKRGQNVTFRCDPISEHNRLYWYRQTLGQGPEFLTYFQNEAQLEKSRLLSDRFSAERPKGSFSTLEIQRTEQGDSAMYLCASSPGQGARYEQYFGPGTRLTVT.